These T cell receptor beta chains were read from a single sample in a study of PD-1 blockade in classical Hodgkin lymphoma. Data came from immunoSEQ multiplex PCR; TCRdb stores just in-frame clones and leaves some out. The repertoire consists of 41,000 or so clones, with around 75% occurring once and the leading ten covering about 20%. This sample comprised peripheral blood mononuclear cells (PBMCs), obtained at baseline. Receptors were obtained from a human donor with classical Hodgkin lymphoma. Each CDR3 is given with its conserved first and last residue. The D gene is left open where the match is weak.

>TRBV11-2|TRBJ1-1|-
TGTGCCAGCAGCTTAGTTGCAGCCGCGAACACTGAAGCTTTCTTT
CASSLVAAANTEAFF
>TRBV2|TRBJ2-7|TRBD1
TGTGCCAGCAGTGCACCACAGACAGGGCGATACGAGCAGTACTTC
CASSAPQTGRYEQYF
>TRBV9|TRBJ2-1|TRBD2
TGTGCCAGCAGCCCACGACTAGCGGGAGGGGTAAAGTTCTTC
CASSPRLAGGVKFF
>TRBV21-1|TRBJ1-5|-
TGTGCCAGCAGCGGAAAATCCCCGATCTCCGCAAGACGGGAGAATCAGCCCCAGCATTTT
CASSGKSPISARRENQPQHF
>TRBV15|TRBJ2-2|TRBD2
TGTGCCACCAGCAGAGCGGGAGGGACCGGGGAGCTGTTTTTT
CATSRAGGTGELFF
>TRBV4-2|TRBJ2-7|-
TGTGCCAGCAGCCGAAGTTCCCCGATCAACTACGAGCAGTACTTC
CASSRSSPINYEQYF
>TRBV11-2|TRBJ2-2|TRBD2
TGTGCCAGCAGCTTACGTCCGCTAGCGGTAGGCACCGGGGAGCTGTTTTTT
CASSLRPLAVGTGELFF
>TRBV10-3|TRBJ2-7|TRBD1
TGTGCCATCAGTTTGGGACAGTTAGTCTCCTACGAGCAGTACTTC
CAISLGQLVSYEQYF
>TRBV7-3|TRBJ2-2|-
TGTGCCAGCAGCTGCCAAGAACTAATTCAACTAGTCGCGAACACCGGGGAGCTGTTTTTT
CASSCQELIQLVANTGELFF
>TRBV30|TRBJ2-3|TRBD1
TGTGCCTGGACCAGGACAGGGGGCACAGATACGCAGTATTTT
CAWTRTGGTDTQYF
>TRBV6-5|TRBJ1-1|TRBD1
TGTGCCAGCACCAACGGAGGGGGCGTGGGCACTGAAGCTTTCTTT
CASTNGGGVGTEAFF
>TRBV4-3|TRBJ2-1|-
TGCGCCAGCAGCCAAGTTCTACAGGGAAGCTACAATGAGCAGTTCTTC
CASSQVLQGSYNEQFF